A single sample gave rise to the 25 T cell receptor beta chains below, sequenced in a study of cytomegalovirus exposure and HLA in healthy donors. Researchers ran the PCR with 60 Vbeta and 13 Jbeta primers. Profiling relied on immunoSEQ multiplex PCR, and the TCRdb table lists in-frame clones only, not all of them. Of approximately 150,000 clones detected, around four fifths appear once; the ten largest clones hold less than 15%. Sequencing used PBMCs. These receptors all stem from a woman between 50 and 59 years old in good health and CMV-seropositive.

The chain has TRBV5-4 and TRBJ2-5, with D possibly being TRBD1 (6 bases). Germline V gene sequence: CDR1 SGHNT, CDR2 YYREEE (reference sequence). The CDR3 has 17 residues. The V end was cut by 2 bases, the J end by 4 bases, with 21 bases between. The CDR3 DNA follows: TGTGCCAGCAGCTTTACGGATTGGGGGAAAGGGGGAGAGACCCAGTACTTC. Encoded protein: CASSFTDWGKGGETQYF.

The genes are TRBV5-1 and TRBJ2-3; TRBD2 aligns across 10 bases. This CDR3 contains 15 residues. After removal of 4 bases from V and 5 bases from J, the junction contained 7 bases not matched to a gene. The V gene's germline CDR1 is SGHRS and CDR2 YFSETQ. The CDR3 reads CASSLLAGRGDTQYF. The CDR3 nucleotides read TGCGCCAGCAGCCTACTAGCGGGGAGGGGAGATACGCAGTATTTT.

This sequence joins TRBV6-1 and TRBJ2-3; perhaps TRBD1 as D (6 bases). Looked up from germline, CDR1 is MNHNS and CDR2 is SASEGT. The ends were cut back, 3 bases at V and 4 bases at J, with 11 bases in the middle. The CDR3 loop spans 14 amino acids. The CDR3 region has the DNA TGTGCCAGCAGTGATTGGGGGCGAGCAGATACGCAGTATTTT. Protein sequence: CASSDWGRADTQYF.

This clone turned up a few times. The chain uses TRBV7-2 and TRBJ2-1; tentative D call: TRBD2 (6 bases). CDR1 and CDR2 from the germline V gene are SGHTA and FQGNSA. This CDR3 spans 15 amino acids. Trimming took 6 bases from V and 1 from J, leaving 13 bases between them. CDR3: CASSRGSESYNEQFF. The CDR3 DNA is TGTGCCAGCAGTCGGGGGTCCGAGTCCTACAATGAGCAGTTCTTC.

This rearrangement joins TRBV6-4 to TRBJ2-5, with 7 bases fitting TRBD2. CDR1 is MRHNA and CDR2 is SNTAGT in the germline V gene. This CDR3 has 15 residues. V shed 9 bases and J 5 bases; nucleotides not matched to a gene: 15. The CDR3, as DNA: TGTGCCAGTGGGGGGGGGAACAGCCTTAGGGAGACCCAGTACTTC. This translates into CASGGGNSLRETQYF.

This chain links TRBV5-1 with TRBJ1-4; D uncertain. Trimming removed 0 bases from V and 8 bases from J, with 14 bases in between. The CDR3 spans 15 residues. Germline CDR1 SGHRS, CDR2 YFSETQ. The CDR3 region is CASSLARLRGEKLFF. CDR3 DNA: TGCGCCAGCAGCTTGGCCCGTTTAAGAGGAGAAAAACTGTTTTTT.

The CDR3 DNA sequence: TGCGCCAGCAGCGCGGGACAGGGTGGCTACAATGAGCAGTTCTTC. Protein: CASSAGQGGYNEQFF. V is TRBV5-1 and J is TRBJ2-1; the match to TRBD1 covers 9 bases. Germline assignment: CDR1 SGHRS and CDR2 YFSETQ. The CDR3 covers 15 residues. V dropped 4 bases and J dropped 3; count of bases not matched to a gene: 5.

The chain uses TRBV7-3 and TRBJ2-3; D possibly corresponds to TRBD1 (6 bases). Trimming removed 6 bases at V and 0 bases at J, with 13 bases between. This CDR3 is 15 amino acids long. The germline V gene has CDR1 SGHTA and CDR2 FQGTGA. CDR3 coding DNA: TGTGCCAGCAGTTTGACAGGTCTGAGCACAGATACGCAGTATTTT. This encodes CASSLTGLSTDTQYF.

V and J are TRBV6-1 and TRBJ2-3; D not resolved. CDR1 is MNHNS and CDR2 is SASEGT in the germline V gene. The CDR3 length is 17 residues. The V end was cut by 2 bases, the J end by 1 base, with 16 bases between. The CDR3 DNA reads as TGTGCCAGCAGTGAATCGATTTTGGTCGAGGGCACAGATACGCAGTATTTT. It codes for CASSESILVEGTDTQYF.

Notes on this clone: Within the sample, other DNA sequences also encode this same CDR3. The rearrangement joins TRBV5-4 to TRBJ2-2; D is unresolved. Germline V gene lookup returns CDR1 SGHNT and CDR2 YYREEE (reference sequence). The CDR3 totals 12 residues. V was cut by 0 bases and J by 7 bases, with 4 bases left in between. The CDR3 sequence: CASSLASGELFF. CDR3 in DNA: TGTGCCAGCAGCTTGGCGAGCGGGGAGCTGTTTTTT.

The rearrangement uses TRBV6-5 and TRBJ1-4, with a weak D call TRBD1 (5 bases). Trimming left V 2 bases short and J 6 bases short, with 10 bases between. The V gene's germline CDR1 is MNHEY and CDR2 SVGAGI. This CDR3 spans 14 amino acids. In DNA, the CDR3 is TGTGCCAGCAGTTACGGAGGGGAAGATGAAAAACTGTTTTTT. As protein: CASSYGGEDEKLFF.

This CDR3 is CAWGAGTEAFF. The CDR3 coding sequence is TGTGCCTGGGGGGCAGGGACTGAAGCTTTCTTT. The chain employs TRBV30 and TRBJ1-1; D is perhaps TRBD1 (5 bases). The V end was cut by 5 bases, the J end by 5 bases, with 9 bases between. The CDR3 is 11 residues long. Germline values: CDR1 GTSNPN, CDR2 SVGIG (reference sequence).

The J gene is TRBJ2-2, the V gene TRBV7-9, with D maybe TRBD1 (6 bases). Germline V gene data show CDR1 as SEHNR and CDR2 as FQNEAQ (reference sequence). Trimming removed 4 bases from V and 5 bases from J, with 8 bases in between. CDR3 size: 13 residues. The CDR3 protein is CASSSRGTGELFF. CDR3 nucleotide sequence: TGTGCCAGCAGCTCCAGGGGAACCGGGGAGCTGTTTTTT.

The chain employs TRBV6-5 and TRBJ1-5, with D perhaps matching TRBD1 (6 bases). Trimming left V 4 bases short and J 7 bases short, with 11 bases between. CDR3 size: 13 residues. Germline CDR1 MNHEY, CDR2 SVGAGI. Here the CDR3 DNA reads TGTGCCAGCAGTTCCTCAGGGGAACAGCCCCAGCATTTT. Translation gives CASSSSGEQPQHF.

The rearrangement links TRBV19 to TRBJ1-6, with no clear D. The germline gives CDR1 LNHDA, CDR2 SQIVND (reference sequence). V was trimmed by 7 bases and J by 7 bases, leaving 20 bases between them. The CDR3 runs 16 residues. In nucleotides, the CDR3 is TGTGCCAGTACCTATCTTTCGGCACAGAAGAATTCACCCCTCCACTTT. Protein product: CASTYLSAQKNSPLHF.

This chain uses TRBV29-1 with TRBJ1-1; D is perhaps TRBD1 (5 bases). Germline CDR1 SQVTM, CDR2 ANQGSEA. Trimming removed 5 bases at V and 3 bases at J, with 16 bases between. The CDR3 spans 14 residues. The CDR3 bases are TGCAGCGTTAGGGGCCTATTTGGGGACACTGAAGCTTTCTTT. As protein: CSVRGLFGDTEAFF.

This chain connects TRBV6-1 to TRBJ1-5; D call uncertain. The CDR3 contains 14 residues. V gave up 1 base and J gave up 7 bases, with 11 bases separating them. Germline lookup yields CDR1 MNHNS and CDR2 SASEGT. The CDR3 bases are TGTGCCAGCAGTGAAGGGCGGGGAGGACAGCCCCAGCATTTT. This translates into CASSEGRGGQPQHF.

This sequence joins TRBV9 and TRBJ2-1; a weak D match, TRBD2 (6 bases). The V end lost 0 bases, the J end lost 3 bases, and 13 bases lay between the germline ends. CDR1 SGDLS and CDR2 YYNGEE come from the germline V gene. There are 16 residues in the CDR3. The CDR3 region has the DNA TGTGCCAGCAGCGTAGGAGGAGGGGACCTCTACAATGAGCAGTTCTTC. Amino acids: CASSVGGGDLYNEQFF.

The rearrangement uses TRBV6-1 and TRBJ1-2, with no clear D. Trimming stripped 8 bases from V and 1 base from J, with 5 bases between. CDR1 MNHNS and CDR2 SASEGT come from the germline V gene. This CDR3 comprises 11 residues. The CDR3 DNA reads as TGTGCCAGCGAGGATAACTATGGCTACACCTTC. Its protein product is CASEDNYGYTF.

This clone was detected only once. The genes are TRBV7-3 and TRBJ1-2, with a weak D call TRBD1 (5 bases). The CDR3 is 13 amino acids. Per the germline V gene, CDR1 is SGHTA and CDR2 is FQGTGA. Trimming removed 5 bases from V and 5 bases from J, with 12 bases in between. CDR3 sequence: CASSPDSAYGYTF. For the CDR3, the DNA is TGTGCCAGCAGCCCCGACAGTGCTTATGGCTACACCTTC. The full variable domain, completed using reference TRBV7-3 and TRBJ1-2, is GAGVSQTPSNKVTEKGKYVELRCDPISGHTALYWYRQSLGQGPEFLIYFQGTGAADDSGLPNDRFFAVRPEGSVSTLKIQRTERGDSAVYLCASSPDSAYGYTFGSGTRLTVV.

This clone was recorded a few times. The genes are TRBV5-1 and TRBJ1-1; D possibly corresponds to TRBD1 (5 bases). This CDR3 has 15 residues. The ends were cut back, 6 bases at V and 5 bases at J, with 20 bases in the middle. Germline lookup yields CDR1 SGHRS and CDR2 YFSETQ. CDR3 in DNA: TGCGCCAGCACCCGTGTGCAGGGTCAGGCGACTGAAGCTTTCTTT. It codes for CASTRVQGQATEAFF.

The rearrangement joins TRBV6-1 to TRBJ1-4, with D unclear. V lost 6 bases, J lost 2 bases, and 13 bases lay in between. Germline V gene sequence: CDR1 MNHNS, CDR2 SASEGT. The CDR3 consists of 15 residues. The DNA of the CDR3 is TGTGCCAGCAGCGGGAAGGGTGGCACTAATGAAAAACTGTTTTTT. This translates into CASSGKGGTNEKLFF.

The rearrangement uses TRBV10-3 and TRBJ1-2, with a tentative D call TRBD1 (6 bases). The ends were cut back, 7 bases at V and 4 bases at J, with 22 bases in the middle. Looked up from germline, CDR1 is ENHRY and CDR2 is SYGVKD. The CDR3 extends over 16 amino acids. This chain's CDR3 is CAITPGQLAHSYGYTF. In DNA, the CDR3 is TGTGCCATCACCCCGGGACAACTGGCGCACTCCTATGGCTACACCTTC.

This clone appeared a few times. The chain recombines TRBV5-5 with TRBJ1-5; maybe TRBD1 (5 bases). Germline CDR1 and CDR2: SGHKS and YYEKEE (reference sequence). CDR3 length equals 13 residues. Trimming cost V 8 bases and J 0 bases, with 9 bases left between them. CDR3 sequence: CARTVPSNQPQHF. The CDR3 bases are TGTGCCAGGACAGTGCCTAGCAATCAGCCCCAGCATTTT.

The chain recombines TRBV5-4 with TRBJ2-5; D gene uncertain. The CDR3 is 14 amino acids. Trimming removed 5 bases from V and 1 base from J, with 12 bases in between. Germline CDR1 and CDR2: SGHNT and YYREEE (reference sequence). The CDR3, as DNA: TGTGCCAGCAGAACTGGGTGGAGCCAAGAGACCCAGTACTTC. It is translated as CASRTGWSQETQYF. The whole variable domain, remainder taken from reference TRBV5-4 and TRBJ2-5, is ETGVTQSPTHLIKTRGQQVTLRCSSQSGHNTVSWYQQALGQGPQFIFQYYREEENGRGNFPPRFSGLQFPNYSSELNVNALELDDSALYLCASRTGWSQETQYFGPGTRLLVL.